This is a list of T cell receptor beta chains from one sample in a study of regulatory and conventional T cells in RAG deficiency. Clones were read by immunoSEQ multiplex PCR, and TCRdb kept only the in-frame ones, dropping some. The profile shows around 25,000 clones, approximately 96% of them singletons. These data were also filed under a second study, of regulatory T cells.

The sample was CD25- CD4+ T cells sorted from blood. Receptor source: a human donor in good health. Each CDR3 is given with its conserved first and last residue. Fields, in order: D gene, V gene, clone size, J gene, CDR3 DNA, CDR3 protein. A D gene is named only where the DNA matches it firmly. A row's size may be missing; if present it is once, few, many or a size class.

>TRBD1|TRBV19|few|TRBJ1-3
TGTGCCAGTAGTATTAAAACTCCGCAACAGGGGGTCTCTGGAAACACCATATATTTT
CASSIKTPQQGVSGNTIYF
>TRBD1|TRBV6-1|once|TRBJ1-1
TGTGCCAGCAGTGACTCACAGGGGGCTACTGAAGCTTTCTTT
CASSDSQGATEAFF
>.|TRBV6-1|.|TRBJ1-4
TGTGCCAGCAGGGGTTGGGGGCCTGACGAAAAACTGTTTTTT
CASRGWGPDEKLFF
>.|TRBV19|.|TRBJ1-3
TGTGCCAGTAGTACCCTCGGGGTCCTGAGTGGAAACACCATATATTTT
CASSTLGVLSGNTIYF
>TRBD1|TRBV29-1|.|TRBJ2-1
TGCAGCGCCGGACAGGGTTACAATGAGCAGTTCTTC
CSAGQGYNEQFF
>.|TRBV11-2|.|TRBJ2-7
TGTGCCAGCAGCTTGCAGGGCTACGAGCAGTACTTC
CASSLQGYEQYF
>TRBD1|TRBV4-1|.|TRBJ1-4
TGCGCCAGCAGCCAAGAAACAGGGGCTGCCGAAAAACTGTTTTTT
CASSQETGAAEKLFF
>.|TRBV5-6|.|TRBJ1-5
TGTGCCAGCAGCTTTGGAGGGGTACGCTATCAGCCCCAGCATTTT
CASSFGGVRYQPQHF
>.|TRBV15|.|TRBJ2-5
TGTGCCACCAGCAGAAGTGGGTCAGCAGGAGAGACCCAGTACTTC
CATSRSGSAGETQYF
>TRBD1|TRBV5-5|.|TRBJ1-3
TGTGCCAGCAGCTCAGTTACAGGGGGTAGAGGAAACACCATATATTTT
CASSSVTGGRGNTIYF
>.|TRBV9|.|TRBJ1-1
TGTGCCAGCAGCGCCCGGACAGAGAACACTGAAGCTTTCTTT
CASSARTENTEAFF
>TRBD1|TRBV6-5|.|TRBJ1-5
TGTGCCAGCAGTTCCACAGGGGGCTTGGGCAATCAGCCCCAGCATTTT
CASSSTGGLGNQPQHF
>TRBD1|TRBV7-9|.|TRBJ2-5
TGTGCCAGCAGCTCCTTGACCAGGGGGCGAACAGAGACCCAGTACTTC
CASSSLTRGRTETQYF
>TRBD2|TRBV9|.|TRBJ2-7
TGTGCCAGCACCCCCCACATGACTAGCGGCTCCTACGAGCAGTACTTC
CASTPHMTSGSYEQYF
>TRBD1|TRBV5-1|.|TRBJ2-2
TGCGCCAGCAGCCGGCGGGACAGGGTGGGGTCCGGGGAGCTGTTTTTT
CASSRRDRVGSGELFF
>.|TRBV5-1|.|TRBJ2-2
TGCGCCAGCTCAAACCCCAGTTACACCGGGGAGCTGTTTTTT
CASSNPSYTGELFF
>.|TRBV9|.|TRBJ2-5
TGTGCCAGCAGCGCAGACTTGCAAGAGACCCAGTACTTC
CASSADLQETQYF
>TRBD1|TRBV2|.|TRBJ1-2
TGTGCCAGCAGTGAGACAGGGTTTAACTATGGCTACACCTTC
CASSETGFNYGYTF
>.|TRBV5-4|.|TRBJ1-3
TGTGCCAGCAGCTTGATCGGTAGCTCTGGAAACACCATATATTTT
CASSLIGSSGNTIYF
>.|TRBV4-2|.|TRBJ2-5
TGTGCCAGCAGCCAAAACCCGAGCCGGGACACCCAAGAGACCCAGTACTTC
CASSQNPSRDTQETQYF
>.|TRBV5-1|.|TRBJ2-7
TGCGCCAGCAGCCCACTACAGGGATCCTACGAGCAGTACTTC
CASSPLQGSYEQYF
>TRBD1|TRBV5-1|.|TRBJ1-4
TGCGCCAGCAGCTCACAGGGGGCCGAAGAAAAACTGTTTTTT
CASSSQGAEEKLFF
>.|TRBV5-1|once|TRBJ2-7
TGCGCCAGCAGCTTGCACAGTAATGAGGGCGAGCAGTACTTC
CASSLHSNEGEQYF
>.|TRBV27|.|TRBJ1-1
TGTGCCAGCAGTTTAGGGTGGAGAGGCACTGAAGCTTTCTTT
CASSLGWRGTEAFF
>.|TRBV5-1|.|TRBJ1-6
TGCGCCAGCAGCCGGGACCCGGGGGGGAATAATTCACCCCTCCACTTT
CASSRDPGGNNSPLHF
>TRBD2|TRBV11-2|.|TRBJ2-3
TGTGCCAGCAGCTTAGCTAGCGGGGGGGCATCAGATACGCAGTATTTT
CASSLASGGASDTQYF
>TRBD1|TRBV30|.|TRBJ2-5
TGTGCCTGTACAGGGGTTCGAGAGACCCAGTACTTC
CACTGVRETQYF
>TRBD1|TRBV18|.|TRBJ1-5
TGTGCCAGCTCACCGGACAGGGGCAATCAGCCCCAGCACTTT
CASSPDRGNQPQHF
>.|TRBV9|.|TRBJ1-1
TGTGCCAGCAGCAGACTTCAGGGGAACTTTGGGACTGAAGCTTTCTTT
CASSRLQGNFGTEAFF
>.|TRBV6-5|.|TRBJ1-2
TGTGCCAGCAGTTACTCGTATAGGGCGGGCGGCTACACCTTC
CASSYSYRAGGYTF
>.|TRBV10-1|.|TRBJ2-5
TGCGCCAGCAGTGAGGGTCGGGGCCAAGAGACCCAGTACTTC
CASSEGRGQETQYF
>.|TRBV10-3|few|TRBJ1-3
TGTGCCATCAGTGAGATATTGGGGGCGTCTGGAAACACCATATATTTT
CAISEILGASGNTIYF
>TRBD1|TRBV5-6|.|TRBJ2-1
TGTGCCAGCAGCTCGGACAGGGGGCCGAACAATGAGCAGTTCTTC
CASSSDRGPNNEQFF
>.|TRBV5-1|.|TRBJ2-7
TGCGCCAGCAGCCGCGGGGCAGGGGGTGGAGAGGAGCAGTACTTC
CASSRGAGGGEEQYF
>.|TRBV7-3|.|TRBJ2-2
TGTGCCAGCAGCTCCCAACAGTTTGCGACCGGGGAGCTGTTTTTT
CASSSQQFATGELFF
>.|TRBV7-3|.|TRBJ2-1
TGTGCCAGCAGCTCGACAGGACTCTCCTACAATGAGCAGTTCTTC
CASSSTGLSYNEQFF
>.|TRBV7-8|.|TRBJ1-6
TGTGCCAGCGCACTAGGGAGCTCCTATAATTCCCCCCTCCACTTT
CASALGSSYNSPLHF
>.|TRBV7-3|.|TRBJ2-1
TGTGCCAGCAGCTTATATGTGGGCCATGAGCAGTTCTTC
CASSLYVGHEQFF
>TRBD1|TRBV6-1|.|TRBJ1-4
TGTGCCAGCGAGGACAGGGGGTACGGTGAAAAACTGTTTTTT
CASEDRGYGEKLFF
>.|TRBV2|.|TRBJ1-1
TGTGCCAGCAGGAGGGAGGTTGGCACTGAAGCTTTCTTT
CASRREVGTEAFF
>.|TRBV18|.|TRBJ1-1
TGTGCCAGCTCACTCGGACAGTCGAACACTGAAGCTTTCTTT
CASSLGQSNTEAFF
>.|TRBV9|.|TRBJ2-3
TGTGCCAGCAGCGCCTCCGCAGATACGCAGTATTTT
CASSASADTQYF
>TRBD1|TRBV7-3|.|TRBJ2-1
TGTGCCAGCACCTCGGGGACAGGGGTTAGCAATGAGCAGTTCTTC
CASTSGTGVSNEQFF
>TRBD1|TRBV7-2|.|TRBJ1-2
TGTGCCAGCAGCTTAGCTCCTGGGACAGGGGACAAAAACTATGGCTACACCTTC
CASSLAPGTGDKNYGYTF
>.|TRBV9|.|TRBJ1-4
TGTGCCAGCAGCGTAGGTTCAGGGCGAGAAAAACTGTTTTTT
CASSVGSGREKLFF
>TRBD2|TRBV6-1|once|TRBJ2-1
TGTGCCAGCAGTCCGAGGACTAGCTACAATGAGCAGTTCTTC
CASSPRTSYNEQFF
>.|TRBV7-9|.|TRBJ2-5
TGTGCCAGCAGCGCCCTTCAGGGGCTGGAGACCCAGTACTTC
CASSALQGLETQYF
>.|TRBV5-1|.|TRBJ2-3
TGCGCCAGCAGCCCCCCGTGGCCCAGCACAGATACGCAGTATTTT
CASSPPWPSTDTQYF
>.|TRBV18|.|TRBJ1-1
TGTGCCAGCTCACTCGGGGTCATGAACACTGAAGCTTTCTTT
CASSLGVMNTEAFF
>.|TRBV5-1|.|TRBJ2-2
TGCGCCAGCAGCCTCTCGGACTTTATCAACGGCGGGGAGCTGTTTTTT
CASSLSDFINGGELFF